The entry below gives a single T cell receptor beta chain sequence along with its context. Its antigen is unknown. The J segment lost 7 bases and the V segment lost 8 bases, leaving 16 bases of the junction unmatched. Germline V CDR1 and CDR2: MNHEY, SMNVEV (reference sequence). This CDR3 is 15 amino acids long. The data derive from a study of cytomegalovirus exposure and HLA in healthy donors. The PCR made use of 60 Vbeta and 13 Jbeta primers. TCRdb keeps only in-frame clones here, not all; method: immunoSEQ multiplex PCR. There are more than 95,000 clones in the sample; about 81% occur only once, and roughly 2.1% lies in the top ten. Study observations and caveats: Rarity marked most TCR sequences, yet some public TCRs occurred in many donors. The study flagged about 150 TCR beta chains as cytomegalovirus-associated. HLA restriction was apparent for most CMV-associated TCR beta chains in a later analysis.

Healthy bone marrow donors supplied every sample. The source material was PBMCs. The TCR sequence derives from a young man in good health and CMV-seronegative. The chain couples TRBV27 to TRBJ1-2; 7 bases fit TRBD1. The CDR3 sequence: CASSTGPTGYRGYTF. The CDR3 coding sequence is TGTGCCAGCTCGACGGGCCCGACAGGGTATCGTGGCTACACCTTC.